The clone carrying this T cell receptor beta chain was picked up one time. This CDR3 contains 14 residues. J gave up 4 bases and V 5 bases, and 6 bases lay outside the gene matches. Germline V gene data show CDR1 as SGHTA and CDR2 as FQGNSA. These data are taken from a study of T cells in tuberculosis. Study summary: This South African cohort compared adolescents with or without latent tuberculosis against adults with active tuberculosis.

Produced via immunoSEQ multiplex PCR; TCRdb's table is partial and in-frame only. Of over 40,000 clones listed, about 95% are singletons. Latent tuberculosis screening used tuberculin skin test and IGRA at entry. On average roughly 92,000 T cells per donor were immunosequenced. The sample comprised PBMCs. The chain couples TRBV7-2 to TRBJ1-1, with 8 bases aligning to TRBD1. The receptor was derived from a donor aged 10 to 29 with latent tuberculosis or without tuberculosis infection. The DNA for the CDR3 is TGTGCCAGCAGCCTCAGGGGGCTGGGCACTGAAGCTTTCTTT. It yields the protein CASSLRGLGTEAFF.